A selection of T cell receptor beta chains follows, all from one sample in a study of T cell repertoires in cytomegalovirus infection. In TCRdb, the reads were re-called with MiXCR into one record per CDR3 protein. This table has 230,000 or so distinct CDR3 sequences, around 15% appearing once. Material: CD8+ T cells from PBMCs. The receptor source for this set is a human donor in good health (CMV status not recorded). Some clones in this sample may be carry-over from other donors' samples. CDR3s include the opening cysteine and the closing phenylalanine or tryptophan. Each record gives: clone size, J gene, V gene, D gene, CDR3 protein, CDR3 DNA. A D gene is named only where the DNA matches it firmly. Some rows mark clone size as missing; the rest say once, few, many or name a class of expanded clone.

many,TRBJ2-5,TRBV28,-,CASSTGLRQETQYF,TGTGCCAGCAGCACAGGACTTCGCCAAGAGACCCAGTACTTC
-,TRBJ1-1,TRBV10-3,TRBD1,CAISEYPSGTGVSEAFF,TGTGCCATCAGTGAATACCCCTCAGGGACAGGGGTATCTGAAGCTTTCTTT
-,TRBJ1-1,TRBV14,-,CASSQELAVNTEAFF,TGTGCCAGCAGCCAAGAGTTGGCAGTTAACACTGAAGCTTTCTTT
-,TRBJ1-2,TRBV6-6,-,CASGALREKYGYTF,TGTGCCAGCGGGGCTCTCAGGGAGAAGTATGGCTACACCTTC
-,TRBJ2-7,TRBV6-2/TRBV6-3,TRBD1,CASSRTGTGDEQYF,TGTGCCAGCAGTCGTACCGGGACAGGGGACGAGCAGTACTTC
few,TRBJ2-5,TRBV13,TRBD2,CASSHRASGRQETQYF,TGTGCCAGCAGCCATCGGGCTAGCGGGAGGCAAGAGACCCAGTACTTC
few,TRBJ1-2,TRBV29-1,-,CSVYLNYGYTF,TGCAGCGTTTATCTAAACTATGGCTACACCTTC
few,TRBJ2-3,TRBV12-3/TRBV12-4,-,CASSLGPNTDTQYF,TGTGCCAGCAGTTTAGGACCGAACACAGATACGCAGTATTTT
many,TRBJ2-7,TRBV5-5,-,CASSPWAGSYEQYF,TGTGCCAGCAGCCCGTGGGCAGGATCCTACGAGCAGTACTTC
many,TRBJ2-5,TRBV7-8,-,CASSPDRDSEETQYF,TGTGCCAGCAGTCCGGACCGGGACTCCGAAGAGACCCAGTACTTC